The present T cell receptor (beta chain) was sequenced within a study of T cell repertoires in cytomegalovirus infection. About the research overall: CMV epitopes that were recently identified and HLA-C-restricted were used alongside well-studied HLA-B-restricted ones. Study-wide points: The ex vivo response was dominated by HLA-C-restricted CMV-specific TCR beta clonotypes. Adding up the frequency of public TCR beta families identified people who carried CMV plus the relevant HLA.

This clonotype came up many times. Its target is unknown. This CDR3 comprises 15 residues. Trimming removed 11 bases at V and 2 bases at J, with 19 bases between. Germline V gene lookup returns CDR1 SGHVS and CDR2 FQNEAQ. TCRdb itself ran the reads through MiXCR, one entry per CDR3 protein. The sample has about 920,000 distinct CDR3 sequences, approximately 33% seen once. The chain combines TRBV7-8 with TRBJ2-1; D remains unclear. This TCR derives from a human donor in good health (CMV status not recorded). Some clones in this sample may be carry-over from other donors' samples. The sample was cultured CD8+ T cells from PBMCs, taken from culture after CMV antigen stimulation. CDR3 DNA: TGTGCCGTCCGGATCAGAACCCATCCCTACAATGAGCAGTTCTTC. It translates to CAVRIRTHPYNEQFF.